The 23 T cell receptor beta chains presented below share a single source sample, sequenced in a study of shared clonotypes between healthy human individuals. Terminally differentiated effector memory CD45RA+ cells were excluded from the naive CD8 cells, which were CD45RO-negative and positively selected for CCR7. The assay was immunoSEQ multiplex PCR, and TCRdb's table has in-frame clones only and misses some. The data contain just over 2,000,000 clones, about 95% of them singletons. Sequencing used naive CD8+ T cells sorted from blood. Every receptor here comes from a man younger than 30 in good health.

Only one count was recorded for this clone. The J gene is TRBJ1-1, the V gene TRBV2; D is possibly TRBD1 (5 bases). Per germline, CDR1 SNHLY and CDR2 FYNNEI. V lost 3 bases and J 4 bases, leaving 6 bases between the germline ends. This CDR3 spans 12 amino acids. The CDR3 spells CASSDGGTEAFF. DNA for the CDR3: TGTGCCAGCAGTGACGGGGGCACTGAAGCTTTCTTT.

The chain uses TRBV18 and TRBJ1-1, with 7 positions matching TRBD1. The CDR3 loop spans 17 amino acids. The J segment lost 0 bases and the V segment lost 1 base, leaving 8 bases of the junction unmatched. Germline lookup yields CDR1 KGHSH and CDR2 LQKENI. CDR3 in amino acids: CASSPRTLTGVNTEAFF. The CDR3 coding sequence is TGTGCCAGCTCACCACGAACCCTTACAGGGGTGAACACTGAAGCTTTCTTT.

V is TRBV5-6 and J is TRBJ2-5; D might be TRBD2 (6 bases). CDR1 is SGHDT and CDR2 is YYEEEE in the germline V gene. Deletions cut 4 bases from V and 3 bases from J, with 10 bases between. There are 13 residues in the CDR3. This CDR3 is CASSITGEETQYF. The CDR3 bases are TGTGCCAGCAGCATCACGGGAGAAGAGACCCAGTACTTC.

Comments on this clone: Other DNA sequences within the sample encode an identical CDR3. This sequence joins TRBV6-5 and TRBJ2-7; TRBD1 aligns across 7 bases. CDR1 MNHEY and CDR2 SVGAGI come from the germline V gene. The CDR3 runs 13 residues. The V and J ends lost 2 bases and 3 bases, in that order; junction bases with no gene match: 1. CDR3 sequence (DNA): TGTGCCAGCAGTTACCGGACAGGCTACGAGCAGTACTTC. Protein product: CASSYRTGYEQYF.

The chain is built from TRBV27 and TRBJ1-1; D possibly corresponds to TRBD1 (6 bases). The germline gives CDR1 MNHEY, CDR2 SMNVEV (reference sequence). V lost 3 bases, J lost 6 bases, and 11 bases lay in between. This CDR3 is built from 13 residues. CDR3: CASSFGGGSEAFF. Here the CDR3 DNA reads TGTGCCAGCAGTTTTGGTGGGGGCTCTGAAGCTTTCTTT.

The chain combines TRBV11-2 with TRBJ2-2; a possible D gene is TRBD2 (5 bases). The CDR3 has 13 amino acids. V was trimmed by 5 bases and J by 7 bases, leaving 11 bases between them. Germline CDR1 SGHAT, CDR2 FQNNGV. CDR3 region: CASSAARGGELFF. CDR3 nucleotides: TGTGCCAGCAGCGCCGCCCGGGGCGGGGAGCTGTTTTTT.

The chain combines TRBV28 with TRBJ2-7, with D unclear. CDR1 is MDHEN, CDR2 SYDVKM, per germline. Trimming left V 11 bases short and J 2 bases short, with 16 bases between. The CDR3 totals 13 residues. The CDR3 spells CASMHRVTYEQYF. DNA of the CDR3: TGTGCCTCAATGCACCGAGTTACCTACGAGCAGTACTTC.

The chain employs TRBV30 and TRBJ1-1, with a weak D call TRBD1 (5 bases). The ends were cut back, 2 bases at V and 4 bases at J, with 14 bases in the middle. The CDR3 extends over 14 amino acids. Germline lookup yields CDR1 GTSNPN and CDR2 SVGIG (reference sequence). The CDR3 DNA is TGTGCCTGGAGTTTCGACAGCTTAGCCACTGAAGCTTTCTTT. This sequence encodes CAWSFDSLATEAFF.

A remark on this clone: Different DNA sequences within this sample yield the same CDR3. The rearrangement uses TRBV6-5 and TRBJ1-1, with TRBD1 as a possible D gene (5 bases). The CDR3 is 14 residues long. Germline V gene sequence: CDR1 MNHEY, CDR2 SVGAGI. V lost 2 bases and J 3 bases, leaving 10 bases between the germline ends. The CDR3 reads CASSYGLGDTEAFF. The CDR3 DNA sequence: TGTGCCAGCAGTTACGGTCTGGGGGACACTGAAGCTTTCTTT.

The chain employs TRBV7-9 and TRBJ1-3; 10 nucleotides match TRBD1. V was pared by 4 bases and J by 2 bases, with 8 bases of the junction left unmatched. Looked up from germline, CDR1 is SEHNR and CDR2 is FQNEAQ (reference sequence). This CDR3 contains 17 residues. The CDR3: CASSWAGTGAAGNTIYF. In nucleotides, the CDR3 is TGTGCCAGCAGCTGGGCCGGGACAGGGGCGGCTGGAAACACCATATATTTT.

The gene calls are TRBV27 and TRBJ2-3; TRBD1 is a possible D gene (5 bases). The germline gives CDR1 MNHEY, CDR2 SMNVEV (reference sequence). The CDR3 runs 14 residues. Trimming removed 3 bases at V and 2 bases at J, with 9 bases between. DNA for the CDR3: TGTGCCAGCAGTTTCCGACAGCACACAGATACGCAGTATTTT. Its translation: CASSFRQHTDTQYF.

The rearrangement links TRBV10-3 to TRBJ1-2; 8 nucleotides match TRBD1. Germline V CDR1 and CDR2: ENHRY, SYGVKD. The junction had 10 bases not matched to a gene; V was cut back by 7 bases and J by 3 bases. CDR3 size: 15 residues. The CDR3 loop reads CAITQQGVSDYGYTF. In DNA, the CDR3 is TGTGCCATCACTCAACAGGGGGTTTCCGACTATGGCTACACCTTC.

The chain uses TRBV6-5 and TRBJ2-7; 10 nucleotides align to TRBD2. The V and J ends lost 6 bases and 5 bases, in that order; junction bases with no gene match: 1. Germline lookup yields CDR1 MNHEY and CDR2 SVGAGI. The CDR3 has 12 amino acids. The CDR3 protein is CASRGTSDEQYF. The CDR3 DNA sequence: TGTGCCAGCAGAGGGACTAGCGACGAGCAGTACTTC.

The CDR3 region is CASSSQGLYSNQPQHF. Written as DNA, the CDR3 is TGTGCCAGTAGCAGCCAGGGGCTTTATAGCAATCAGCCCCAGCATTTT. The chain recombines TRBV19 with TRBJ1-5, with D perhaps matching TRBD1 (6 bases). The CDR3 loop spans 16 amino acids. Between the trimmed V and J ends, which lost 6 bases and 0 bases, there was a span of 15 bases. CDR1 is LNHDA and CDR2 is SQIVND in the germline V gene (reference sequence).

CDR3 sequence (DNA): TGTGCCAGCAGCTTAGAAAGCCCCGGGGACAGGGTCGAAAGCGAGCAGTACTTC. Residues: CASSLESPGDRVESEQYF. The V and J genes are TRBV11-2 and TRBJ2-7; 9 bases agree with TRBD1. V lost 0 bases and J lost 6; bases outside the gene matches: 15. The CDR3 consists of 18 residues. Germline V gene data show CDR1 as SGHAT and CDR2 as FQNNGV. Variable domain in full (rest from reference TRBV11-2 and TRBJ2-7): EAGVAQSPRYKIIEKRQSVAFWCNPISGHATLYWYQQILGQGPKLLIQFQNNGVVDDSQLPKDRFSAERLKGVDSTLKIQPAKLEDSAVYLCASSLESPGDRVESEQYFGPGTRLTVT.

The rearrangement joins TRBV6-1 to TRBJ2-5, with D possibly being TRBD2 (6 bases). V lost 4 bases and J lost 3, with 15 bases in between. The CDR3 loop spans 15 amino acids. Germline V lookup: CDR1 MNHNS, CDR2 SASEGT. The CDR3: CASSAPGAGEETQYF. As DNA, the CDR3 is TGTGCCAGCAGTGCCCCTGGAGCGGGTGAAGAGACCCAGTACTTC.

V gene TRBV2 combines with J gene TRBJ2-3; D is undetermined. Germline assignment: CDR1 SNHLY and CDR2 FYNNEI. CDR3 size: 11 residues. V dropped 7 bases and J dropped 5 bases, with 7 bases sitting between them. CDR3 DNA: TGTGCCAGCAAACGTGGAGATACGCAGTATTTT. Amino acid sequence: CASKRGDTQYF.

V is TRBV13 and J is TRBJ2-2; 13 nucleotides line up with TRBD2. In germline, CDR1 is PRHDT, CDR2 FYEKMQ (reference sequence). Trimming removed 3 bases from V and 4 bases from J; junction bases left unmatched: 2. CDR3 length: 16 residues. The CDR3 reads CASSFRTSGSTGELFF. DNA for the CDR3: TGTGCCAGCAGCTTCAGGACTAGCGGGAGCACCGGGGAGCTGTTTTTT.

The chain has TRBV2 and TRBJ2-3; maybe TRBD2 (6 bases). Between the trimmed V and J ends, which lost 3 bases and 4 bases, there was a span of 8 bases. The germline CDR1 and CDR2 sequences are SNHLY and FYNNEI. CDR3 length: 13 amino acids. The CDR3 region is CASSDRGADTQYF. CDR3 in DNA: TGTGCCAGCAGTGACCGCGGGGCAGATACGCAGTATTTT.

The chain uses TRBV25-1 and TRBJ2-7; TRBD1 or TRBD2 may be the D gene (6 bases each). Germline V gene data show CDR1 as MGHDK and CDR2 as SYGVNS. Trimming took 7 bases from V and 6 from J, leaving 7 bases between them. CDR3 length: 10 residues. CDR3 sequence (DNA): TGTGCCAGCAAGGGGGGCGAGCAGTACTTC. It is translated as CASKGGEQYF.

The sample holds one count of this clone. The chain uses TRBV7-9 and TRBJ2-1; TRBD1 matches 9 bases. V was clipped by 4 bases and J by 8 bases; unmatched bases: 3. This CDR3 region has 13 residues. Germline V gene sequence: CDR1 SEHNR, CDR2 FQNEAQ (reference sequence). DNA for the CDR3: TGTGCCAGCAGCTCGGGACAGGGTCATGAGCAGTTCTTC. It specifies CASSSGQGHEQFF.

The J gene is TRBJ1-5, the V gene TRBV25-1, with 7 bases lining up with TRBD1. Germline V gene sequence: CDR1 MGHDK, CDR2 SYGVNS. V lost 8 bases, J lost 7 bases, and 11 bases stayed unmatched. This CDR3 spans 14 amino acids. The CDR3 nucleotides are TGTGCCAGCCTATCAAAAGGGGGCGAGCAGCCCCAGCATTTT. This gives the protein CASLSKGGEQPQHF.

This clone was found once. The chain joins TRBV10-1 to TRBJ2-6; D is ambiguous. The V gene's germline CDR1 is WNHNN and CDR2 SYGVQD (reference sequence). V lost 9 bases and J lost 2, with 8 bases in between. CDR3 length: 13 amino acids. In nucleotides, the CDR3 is TGCGCCAGTGGCCATACTGGGGCCAACGTCCTGACTTTC. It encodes CASGHTGANVLTF.